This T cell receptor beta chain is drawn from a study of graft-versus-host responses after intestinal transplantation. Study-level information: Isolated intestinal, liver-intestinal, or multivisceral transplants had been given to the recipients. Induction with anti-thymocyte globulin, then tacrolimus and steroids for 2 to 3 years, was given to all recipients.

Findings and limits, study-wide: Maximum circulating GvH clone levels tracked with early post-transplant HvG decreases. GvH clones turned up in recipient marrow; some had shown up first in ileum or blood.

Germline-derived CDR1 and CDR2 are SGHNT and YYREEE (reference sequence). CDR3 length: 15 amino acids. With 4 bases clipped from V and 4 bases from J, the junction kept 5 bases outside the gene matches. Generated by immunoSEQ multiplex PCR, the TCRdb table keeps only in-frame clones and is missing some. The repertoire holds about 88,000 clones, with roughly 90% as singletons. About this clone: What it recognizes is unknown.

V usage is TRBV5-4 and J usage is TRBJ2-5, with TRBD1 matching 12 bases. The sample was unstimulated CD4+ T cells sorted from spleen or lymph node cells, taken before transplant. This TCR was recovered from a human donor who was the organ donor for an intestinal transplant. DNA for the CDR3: TGTGCCAGCAGCCGGGACAGGGGGCAAGGAGAGACCCAGTACTTC. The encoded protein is CASSRDRGQGETQYF.